This T cell receptor (beta chain) comes out of a study of shared clonotypes between healthy human individuals. Every subset had its genomic DNA shared out evenly among several immunoSEQ plates. The data were produced by immunoSEQ multiplex PCR, yet TCRdb's version contains in-frame clones alone and is incomplete. This repertoire shows over 400,000 clones, roughly 80% found once; its top ten account for about an eighth. The study enrolled healthy HIV-negative adults without recent acute infections or vaccinations as donors. The CDR3 extends over 16 amino acids. Unmatched junction bases numbered 10, after V lost 4 bases and J lost 6 bases. Per the germline V gene, CDR1 is SEHNR and CDR2 is FQNEAQ (reference sequence).

The chain couples TRBV7-9 to TRBJ1-5, with 9 bases identical to TRBD1. This clonotype was obtained from a woman in her 40s in good health. Some clones in this sample may be carry-over from other donors' samples. Input material: PBMCs. CDR3 protein: CASSSAAGQGLQPQHF. The CDR3 DNA is TGTGCCAGCAGCTCCGCAGCGGGACAGGGCCTTCAGCCCCAGCATTTT. The full variable domain, its missing parts supplied by reference TRBV7-9 and TRBJ1-5, is DTGVSQNPRHKITKRGQNVTFRCDPISEHNRLYWYRQTLGQGPEFLTYFQNEAQLEKSRLLSDRFSAERPKGSFSTLEIQRTEQGDSAMYLCASSSAAGQGLQPQHFGDGTRLSIL.